This T cell receptor beta chain comes out of a study of cytomegalovirus exposure and HLA in healthy donors. CDR3 size: 16 residues. V lost 4 bases, J lost 2 bases, and 17 bases lay in between. In germline, CDR1 is LNHDA, CDR2 SQIVND (reference sequence). Study-level results: An analysis done earlier found most TCR beta V segments productive about 87% or about 30% of the time. It was reportedly the case that the classifier diagnosed cytomegalovirus status with high specificity and sensitivity.

In the case of this clone: The antigen is unknown.

60 Vbeta and 13 Jbeta primers were used in PCR. Only in-frame clones appear in the TCRdb table, and some are missing; sequencing was by immunoSEQ multiplex PCR. This table has 100,000 or so clones, approximately 83% appearing once. The sequence came from a young man in good health and CMV-seronegative. J is TRBJ2-5 and V is TRBV19; D is perhaps TRBD2 (6 bases). The sample taken for sequencing was PBMCs. The CDR3 spells CASSTQTSSDQETQYF. The CDR3 DNA is TGTGCCAGTAGTACTCAAACTAGCTCCGATCAAGAGACCCAGTACTTC.